The clone carrying this T cell receptor (beta chain) was found many times. Its matching antigen is unknown. V lost 10 bases, J lost 8 bases, and 21 bases lay in between. CDR3 length equals 14 residues. Germline CDR1 reads ENHRY; CDR2 reads SYGVKD. This sample stems from a study of identical twins. Study-wide findings and caveats: Out-of-frame sharing of TCR alpha in monozygotic twins was underestimated by models.

MiXCR, run by TCRdb on the 5' RACE reads, gives a single entry per CDR3 protein. The sample records nearly 650,000 distinct CDR3 sequences, about 7.6% being singletons. The data also belong to a second study, concerning yellow fever vaccine responses in identical twins. Per that study: Reports say the vaccine T cell response in twins looked partly convergent and partly personalized.

The receptor was derived from a woman between 18 and 30 years old in good health. Sequencing used PBMCs. The gene calls are TRBV10-3 and TRBJ2-1; D remains ambiguous. The CDR3 is CATVPRTSFYEQFF. CDR3 sequence (DNA): TGTGCCACCGTGCCGAGGACGAGTTTTTATGAGCAGTTCTTC.